This T cell receptor beta chain was documented in a study of spatial heterogeneity in lung cancer. Study overall: PBMC samples from follow-up, when available, were sequenced at a median of roughly two years post-resection. Beta-chain sequences consistently outnumbered alpha-chain sequences in detection. Notes on the study in general: Expanded tumor TCRs that were ubiquitous appeared in blood more at resection than follow-up.

Regarding time point: blood at routine non-recurrence follow-up after resection. Unsorted whole RNA of tumor, nontumor lung or frozen PBMC was sequenced. This clonotype has ten or more counts. Antigen specificity is unknown. The V gene lost 2 bases and the J gene lost 2 bases, with 13 bases spanning the gap. The CDR3 covers 15 residues. Germline assignment: CDR1 LGHNA and CDR2 YSLEER. TCRdb redid the calling of the 5' RACE reads with MiXCR, one entry per CDR3 protein. The sample holds about 18,000 distinct CDR3 sequences, around 9.6% seen once. This receptor was identified in a male donor with early-stage non-small cell lung cancer. Specimen: PBMCs, collected at follow-up. The V and J genes are TRBV4-3 and TRBJ2-7; D gene ambiguous. CDR3 sequence reads: CASSQNPVGPYEQYF. The CDR3, as DNA: TGCGCCAGCAGCCAAAATCCCGTGGGTCCCTACGAGCAGTACTTC.